This TCR beta chain was sequenced for a study of T cells in women clearing cervical HPV infection. Across the study: Controls were women whose single incident HPV16 infection cleared within 12 months without precancer or cancer. Cases' blood sampling followed lesion detection by median around 150 days (90 to 200). Case blood was drawn when the lesion was first found; control blood after infection became undetectable.

Concerning this clone: Its target is not known. The read comes to an end 3 residues before the CDR3 does, leaving the germline J gene to fill in the end.

The data were produced by immunoSEQ multiplex PCR, yet TCRdb's version contains in-frame clones alone and is incomplete. The table for this sample gives 13,000 to 15,000 clones. Study-level findings and limits: Richness differences could reflect unmeasured T-cell content per sample.

The CDR3 runs 13 residues. The V and J ends lost 8 bases and 5 bases respectively, with 18 bases between them. Germline V lookup: CDR1 GTSNPN, CDR2 SVGIG (reference sequence). Sequenced: blood buffy coat. This sequence originates from a woman aged 18-69 years with a cervical HPV16 infection that either progressed to CIN3+ or cleared (not recorded which). The rearrangement links TRBV30 to TRBJ2-5, with a possible D match to TRBD1 (6 bases). The CDR3: CAVNRERGETQYF. The covered CDR3 bases are TGTGCCGTAAACAGGGAGAGGGGGGAGACC.